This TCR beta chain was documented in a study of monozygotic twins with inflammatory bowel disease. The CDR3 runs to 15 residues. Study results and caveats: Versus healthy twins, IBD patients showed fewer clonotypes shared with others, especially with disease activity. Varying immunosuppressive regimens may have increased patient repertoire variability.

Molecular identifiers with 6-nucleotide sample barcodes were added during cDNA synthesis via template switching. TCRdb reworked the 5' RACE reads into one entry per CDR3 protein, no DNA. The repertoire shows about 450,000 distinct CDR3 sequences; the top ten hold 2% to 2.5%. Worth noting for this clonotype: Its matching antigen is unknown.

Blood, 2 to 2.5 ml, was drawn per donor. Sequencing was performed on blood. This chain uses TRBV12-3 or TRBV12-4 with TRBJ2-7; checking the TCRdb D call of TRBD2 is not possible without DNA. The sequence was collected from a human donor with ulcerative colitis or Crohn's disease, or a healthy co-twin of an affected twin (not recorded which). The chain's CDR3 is CASSPSGTTIYEQYF.